This TCR beta chain was captured by sequencing in a study of blood T cell repertoires in COVID-19. This clone was counted a single time. Assay used: immunoSEQ multiplex PCR; TCRdb lists only in-frame clones, some missing. The sample lists more than 150,000 clones, about 90% seen once, with 2.5% to 3.5% in the top ten. The germline V and J ends were trimmed by 8 bases and 2 bases, with 18 bases remaining between them. The CDR3 loop spans 15 amino acids. Germline-derived CDR1 and CDR2 are MNHEY and SMNVEV (reference sequence). The chain carries TRBV27 and TRBJ1-2; a possible D gene is TRBD1 (6 bases). This clonotype was sampled from a man between 60 and 75 years old with acute or convalescent COVID-19. The sequencing sample was made of peripheral blood. This chain's CDR3 is CASWESGDRNYGYTF. CDR3 bases: TGTGCCAGCTGGGAGTCAGGGGATAGGAACTATGGCTACACCTTC.